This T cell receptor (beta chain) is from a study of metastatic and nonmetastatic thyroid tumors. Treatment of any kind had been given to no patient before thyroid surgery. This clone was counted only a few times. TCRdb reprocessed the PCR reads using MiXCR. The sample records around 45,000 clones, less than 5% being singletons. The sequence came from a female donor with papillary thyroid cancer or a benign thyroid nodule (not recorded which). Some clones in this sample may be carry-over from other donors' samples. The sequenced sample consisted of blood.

CDR3 sequence: CASSCPMAQDYGYTF. In nucleotides, the CDR3 is TGTGCCAGCAGCTGCCCCATGGCGCAAGACTATGGCTACACCTTC. The chain employs TRBV6-1 and TRBJ1-2; D unresolved. The CDR3 has 15 residues. V lost 6 bases, J lost 3 bases, and 17 bases lay in between. Germline CDR1 and CDR2: MNHNS and SASEGT.